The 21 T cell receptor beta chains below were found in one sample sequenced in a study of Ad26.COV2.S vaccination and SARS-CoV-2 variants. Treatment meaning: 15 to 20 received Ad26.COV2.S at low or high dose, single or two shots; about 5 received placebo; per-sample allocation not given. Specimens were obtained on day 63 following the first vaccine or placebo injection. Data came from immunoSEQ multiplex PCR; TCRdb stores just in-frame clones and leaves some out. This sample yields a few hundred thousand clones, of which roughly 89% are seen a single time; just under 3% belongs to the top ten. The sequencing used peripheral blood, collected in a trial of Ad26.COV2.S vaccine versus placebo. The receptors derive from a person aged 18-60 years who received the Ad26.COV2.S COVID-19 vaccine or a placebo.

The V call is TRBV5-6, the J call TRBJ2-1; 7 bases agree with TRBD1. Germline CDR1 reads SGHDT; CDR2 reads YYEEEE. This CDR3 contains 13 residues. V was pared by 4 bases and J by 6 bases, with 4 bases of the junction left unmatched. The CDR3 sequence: CASSRDSSNEQFF. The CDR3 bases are TGTGCCAGCAGCAGGGACAGTAGCAATGAGCAGTTCTTC.

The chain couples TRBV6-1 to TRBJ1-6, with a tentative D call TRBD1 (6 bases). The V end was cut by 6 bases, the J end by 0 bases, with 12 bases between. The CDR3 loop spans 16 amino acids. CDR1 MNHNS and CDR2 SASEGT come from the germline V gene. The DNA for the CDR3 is TGTGCCAGCAGGGAACAGGGTAGCTCCTATAATTCACCCCTCCACTTT. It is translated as CASREQGSSYNSPLHF.

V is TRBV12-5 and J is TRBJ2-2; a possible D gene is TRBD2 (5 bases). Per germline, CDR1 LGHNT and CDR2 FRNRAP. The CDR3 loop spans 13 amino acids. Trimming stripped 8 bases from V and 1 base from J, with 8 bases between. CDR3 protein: CASSGLNTGELFF. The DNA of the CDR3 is TGTGCTAGTAGTGGACTGAACACCGGGGAGCTGTTTTTT.

The CDR3 reads CASQTSESSYEQYV. Here the CDR3 DNA reads TGTGCCAGCCAGACTAGCGAGAGCTCCTACGAGCAGTACGTC. The chain employs TRBV6-5 and TRBJ2-7, with TRBD2 matching over 8 bases. The J segment lost 0 bases and the V segment lost 8 bases, leaving 6 bases of the junction unmatched. Germline loops: CDR1 MNHEY, CDR2 SVGAGI. This CDR3 comprises 14 residues.

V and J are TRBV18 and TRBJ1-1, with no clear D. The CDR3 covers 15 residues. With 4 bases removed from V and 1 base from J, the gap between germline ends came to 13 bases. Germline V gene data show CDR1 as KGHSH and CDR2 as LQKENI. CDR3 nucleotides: TGTGCCAGCTCACACTCGGCACAGCCGAACACTGAAGCTTTCTTT. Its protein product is CASSHSAQPNTEAFF.

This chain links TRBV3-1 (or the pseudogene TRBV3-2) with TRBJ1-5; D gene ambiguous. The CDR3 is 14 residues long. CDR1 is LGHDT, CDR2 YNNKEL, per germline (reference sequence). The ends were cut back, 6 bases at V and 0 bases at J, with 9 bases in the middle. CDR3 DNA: TGTGCCAGCAGTCTACAGATTAGCAATCAGCCCCAGCATTTT. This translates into CASSLQISNQPQHF.

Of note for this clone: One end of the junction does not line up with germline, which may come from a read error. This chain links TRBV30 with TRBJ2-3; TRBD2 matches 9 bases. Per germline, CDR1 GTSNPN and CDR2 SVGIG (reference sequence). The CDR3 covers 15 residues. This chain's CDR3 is CAWSVTGTSRDTQYF. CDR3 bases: TGTGCCTGGAGTGTAACCGGGACTAGCAGAGATACGCAGTATTTT.

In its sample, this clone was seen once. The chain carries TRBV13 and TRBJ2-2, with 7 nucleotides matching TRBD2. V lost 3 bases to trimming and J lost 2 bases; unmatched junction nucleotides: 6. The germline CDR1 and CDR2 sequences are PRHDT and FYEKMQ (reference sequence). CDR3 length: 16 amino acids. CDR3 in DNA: TGTGCCAGCAGCTTGCGTCGGGGGGTAAACACCGGGGAGCTGTTTTTT. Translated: CASSLRRGVNTGELFF.

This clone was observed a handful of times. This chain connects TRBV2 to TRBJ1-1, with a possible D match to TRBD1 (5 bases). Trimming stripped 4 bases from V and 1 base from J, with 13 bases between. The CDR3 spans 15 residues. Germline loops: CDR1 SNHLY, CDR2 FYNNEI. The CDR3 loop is CASSGTPTWNTEAFF. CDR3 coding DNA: TGTGCCAGCAGTGGGACACCGACCTGGAACACTGAAGCTTTCTTT.

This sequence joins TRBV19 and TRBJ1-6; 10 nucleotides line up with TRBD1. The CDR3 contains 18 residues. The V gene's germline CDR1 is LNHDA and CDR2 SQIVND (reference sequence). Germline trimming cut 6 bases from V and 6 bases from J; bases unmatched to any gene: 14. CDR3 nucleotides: TGTGCCAGTAGAACTCGAGGGACAGGGGTATGGAGTAATTCACCCCTCCACTTT. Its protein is CASRTRGTGVWSNSPLHF.

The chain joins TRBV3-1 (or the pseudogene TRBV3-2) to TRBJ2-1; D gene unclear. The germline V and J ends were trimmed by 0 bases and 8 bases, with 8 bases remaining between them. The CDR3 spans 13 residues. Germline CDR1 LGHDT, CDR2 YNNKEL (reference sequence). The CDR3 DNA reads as TGTGCCAGCAGCCAAGATGGGCGCCATGAGCAGTTCTTC. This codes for CASSQDGRHEQFF.

CDR3 protein: CASSQARGFSYEQYF. CDR3 DNA sequence: TGTGCCAGCAGCCAGGCTAGGGGTTTCTCCTACGAGCAGTACTTC. The chain uses TRBV14 and TRBJ2-7; maybe TRBD1 (5 bases). Germline lookup yields CDR1 SGHDN and CDR2 FVKESK. This CDR3 is 15 amino acids long. The ends were cut back, 3 bases at V and 0 bases at J, with 12 bases in the middle.

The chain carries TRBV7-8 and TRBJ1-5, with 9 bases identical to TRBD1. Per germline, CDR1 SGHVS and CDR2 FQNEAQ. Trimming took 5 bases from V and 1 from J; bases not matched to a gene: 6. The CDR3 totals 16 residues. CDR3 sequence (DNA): TGTGCCAGCAGCACCTACAGGGGGCGAAGCAATCAGCCCCAGCATTTT. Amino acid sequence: CASSTYRGRSNQPQHF.

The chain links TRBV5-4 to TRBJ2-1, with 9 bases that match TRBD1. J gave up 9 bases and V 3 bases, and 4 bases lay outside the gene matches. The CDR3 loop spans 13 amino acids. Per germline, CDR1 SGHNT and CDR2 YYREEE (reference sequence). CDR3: CASSWTGAAEQFF. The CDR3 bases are TGTGCCAGCAGCTGGACAGGGGCGGCTGAGCAGTTCTTC.

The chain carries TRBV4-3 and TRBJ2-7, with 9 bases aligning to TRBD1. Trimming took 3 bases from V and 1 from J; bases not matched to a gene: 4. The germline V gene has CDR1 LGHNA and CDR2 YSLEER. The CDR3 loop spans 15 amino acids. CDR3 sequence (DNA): TGCGCCAGCAGCCAGGGGACAGGGCATTCCTACGAGCAGTACTTC. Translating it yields CASSQGTGHSYEQYF.

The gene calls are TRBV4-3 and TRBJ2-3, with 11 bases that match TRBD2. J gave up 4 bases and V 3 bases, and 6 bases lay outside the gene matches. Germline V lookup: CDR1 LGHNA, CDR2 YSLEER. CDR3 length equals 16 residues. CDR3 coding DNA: TGCGCCAGCAGCCATATAGCGGGGGGGATCCCAGATACGCAGTATTTT. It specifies CASSHIAGGIPDTQYF.

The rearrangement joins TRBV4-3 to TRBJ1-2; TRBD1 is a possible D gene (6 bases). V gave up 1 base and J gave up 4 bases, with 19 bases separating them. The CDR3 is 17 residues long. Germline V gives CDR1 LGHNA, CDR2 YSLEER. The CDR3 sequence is CASSQAIQRTALYGYTF. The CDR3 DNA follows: TGCGCCAGCAGCCAAGCAATTCAAAGGACAGCCCTCTATGGCTACACCTTC.

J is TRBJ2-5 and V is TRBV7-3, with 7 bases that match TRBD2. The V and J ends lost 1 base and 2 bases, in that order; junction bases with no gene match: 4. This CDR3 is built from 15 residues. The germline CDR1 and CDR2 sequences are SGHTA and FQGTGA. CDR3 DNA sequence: TGTGCCAGCAGCTTAAACGGGGGGATTCAAGAGACCCAGTACTTC. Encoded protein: CASSLNGGIQETQYF.

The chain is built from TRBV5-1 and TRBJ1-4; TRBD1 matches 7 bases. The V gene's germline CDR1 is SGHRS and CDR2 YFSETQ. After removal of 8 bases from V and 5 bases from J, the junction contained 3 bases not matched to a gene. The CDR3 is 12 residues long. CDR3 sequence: CASSTGNEKLFF. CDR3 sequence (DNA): TGCGCCAGTTCGACAGGGAATGAAAAACTGTTTTTT.

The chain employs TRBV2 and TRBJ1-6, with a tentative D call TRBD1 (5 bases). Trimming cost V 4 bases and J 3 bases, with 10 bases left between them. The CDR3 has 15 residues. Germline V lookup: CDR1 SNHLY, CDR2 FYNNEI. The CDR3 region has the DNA TGTGCCAGCAGTGGGGGACGGGTCTATAATTCACCCCTCCACTTT. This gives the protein CASSGGRVYNSPLHF.

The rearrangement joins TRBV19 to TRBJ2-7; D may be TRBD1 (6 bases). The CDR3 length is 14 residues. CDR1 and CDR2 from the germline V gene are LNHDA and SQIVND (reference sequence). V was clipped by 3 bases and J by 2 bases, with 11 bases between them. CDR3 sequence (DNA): TGTGCCAGTAGTATCCAGGACAGTCCCTACGAGCAGTACTTC. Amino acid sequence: CASSIQDSPYEQYF.